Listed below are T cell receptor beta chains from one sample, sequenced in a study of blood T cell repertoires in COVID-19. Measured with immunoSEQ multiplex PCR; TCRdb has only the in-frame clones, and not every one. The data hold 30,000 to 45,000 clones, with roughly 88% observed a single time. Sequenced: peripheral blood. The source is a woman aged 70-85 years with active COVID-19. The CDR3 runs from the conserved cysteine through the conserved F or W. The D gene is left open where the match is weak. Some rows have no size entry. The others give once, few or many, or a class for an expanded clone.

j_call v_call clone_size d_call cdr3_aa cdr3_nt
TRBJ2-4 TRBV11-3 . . CASSSRSKNIQYF TGTGCCAGCAGTAGTAGGAGCAAAAACATTCAGTACTTC
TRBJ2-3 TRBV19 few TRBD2 CASSVLLAATRDTQYF TGTGCCAGTAGTGTGCTGCTAGCGGCCACAAGGGATACGCAGTATTTT
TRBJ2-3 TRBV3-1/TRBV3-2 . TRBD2 CASSQRLAGGYTDTQYF TGTGCCAGCAGCCAACGACTAGCGGGGGGTTACACAGATACGCAGTATTTT
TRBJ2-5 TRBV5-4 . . CASSPSADQETQYF TGTGCCAGCAGCCCTTCCGCGGACCAAGAGACCCAGTACTTC
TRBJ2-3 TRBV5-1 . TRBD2 CASSPIRASGGTDTQYF TGCGCCAGCAGCCCGATCAGGGCTAGCGGGGGCACAGATACGCAGTATTTT
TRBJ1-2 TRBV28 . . CASSLERGRGYTF TGTGCCAGCAGTTTAGAAAGGGGGAGAGGCTACACCTTC
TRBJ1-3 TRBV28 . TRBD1 CASSSGDRAISGNTIYF TGTGCCAGCAGTTCTGGGGACAGGGCGATCTCTGGAAACACCATATATTTT
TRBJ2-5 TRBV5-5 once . CASSLDINQETQYF TGTGCCAGCAGCTTGGACATAAATCAAGAGACCCAGTACTTC
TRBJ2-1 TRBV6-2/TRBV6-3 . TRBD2 CASSYVLAGEPYNEQFF TGTGCCAGCAGTTACGTGCTAGCGGGGGAACCGTACAATGAGCAGTTCTTC
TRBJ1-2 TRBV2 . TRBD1 CASSSDRAPNYGYTF TGTGCCAGCAGTTCAGACAGGGCCCCTAACTATGGCTACACCTTC
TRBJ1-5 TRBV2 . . CASRDSLSNQPQHF TGTGCCAGCAGAGATTCACTTAGCAATCAGCCCCAGCATTTT
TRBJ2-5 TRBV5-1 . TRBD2 CASSRGEGGETQYF TGCGCCAGCAGCCGGGGGGAAGGCGGGGAGACCCAGTACTTC
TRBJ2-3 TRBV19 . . CASSIGGPDTQYF TGTGCCAGTAGTATTGGGGGCCCCGATACGCAGTATTTT
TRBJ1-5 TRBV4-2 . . CASSQERYTGRTEHQPQHF TGTGCCAGCAGCCAAGAAAGGTACACCGGCCGGACAGAACATCAGCCCCAGCATTTT
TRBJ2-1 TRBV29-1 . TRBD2 CSVEGLAGLGDEQFF TGCAGCGTTGAAGGGCTAGCGGGCCTCGGGGATGAGCAGTTCTTC
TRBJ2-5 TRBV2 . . CASTRGYQETQYF TGTGCCAGCACTAGGGGATACCAAGAGACCCAGTACTTC
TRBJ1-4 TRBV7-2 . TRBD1 CASSPDRVTEKLFF TGTGCCAGCAGCCCGGACAGGGTGACTGAAAAACTGTTTTTT
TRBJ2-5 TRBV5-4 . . CASSLSLEAQETQYF TGTGCCAGCAGCTTGTCTCTAGAGGCCCAAGAGACCCAGTACTTC
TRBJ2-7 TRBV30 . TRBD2 CAWSVPLLAGGPYYEQYF TGTGCCTGGAGTGTCCCTCTACTAGCGGGGGGACCCTACTACGAGCAGTACTTC
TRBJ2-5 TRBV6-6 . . CASSTLAVQETQYF TGTGCCAGCAGTACGCTTGCGGTCCAAGAGACCCAGTACTTC
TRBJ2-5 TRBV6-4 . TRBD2 CALPFPTSGGYPPEAQYF TGTGCCCTTCCATTCCCGACTAGCGGGGGGTATCCACCAGAAGCCCAGTACTTC
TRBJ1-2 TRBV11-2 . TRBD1 CASSLTGTGVGGYTF TGTGCCAGCAGCTTGACCGGGACAGGGGTCGGGGGCTACACCTTC
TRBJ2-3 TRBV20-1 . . CSASFRVRDTQYF TGCAGTGCTAGTTTCCGCGTCAGGGATACGCAGTATTTT
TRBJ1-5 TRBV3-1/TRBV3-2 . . CASSQDKAGLWPQHF TGTGCCAGCAGCCAAGATAAAGCGGGCCTTTGGCCCCAGCATTTT
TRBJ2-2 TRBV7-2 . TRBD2 CASSLATAGGRTGELFF TGTGCCAGCAGCTTAGCAACAGCGGGGGGGCGCACCGGGGAGCTGTTTTTT
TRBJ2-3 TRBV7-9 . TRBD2 CASSSQGLAIDTQYF TGTGCCAGCAGCTCTCAGGGACTAGCGATAGATACGCAGTATTTT
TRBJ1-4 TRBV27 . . CASSLSRSLQLFF TGTGCCAGCAGTTTATCGCGTTCACTTCAACTGTTTTTT
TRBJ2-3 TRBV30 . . CAWSAGGGDTQYF TGTGCCTGGAGTGCGGGTGGGGGGGATACGCAGTATTTT
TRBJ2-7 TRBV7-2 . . CASSAQGSYEQYF TGTGCCAGTTCGGCCCAGGGCTCCTACGAGCAGTACTTC
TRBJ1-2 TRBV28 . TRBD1 CASRTNRDSLNYGYTF TGTGCCAGCAGGACTAACCGGGACAGCTTAAACTATGGCTACACCTTC
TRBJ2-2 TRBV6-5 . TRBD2 CASSQRGGELFF TGTGCCAGCAGTCAGCGGGGCGGGGAGCTGTTTTTT
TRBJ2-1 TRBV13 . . CASSWGRGISYNEQFF TGTGCCAGCAGCTGGGGTCGGGGGATCTCCTACAATGAGCAGTTCTTC
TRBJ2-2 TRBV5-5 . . CASSFVGAGELFF TGTGCCAGCAGCTTCGTGGGAGCCGGGGAGCTGTTTTTT
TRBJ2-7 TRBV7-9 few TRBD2 CASSRGRERWMDEQYF TGTGCCAGCAGCCGAGGGCGGGAGCGGTGGATGGACGAGCAGTACTTC
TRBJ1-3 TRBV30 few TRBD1 CAWSLTTGYSGNTIYF TGTGCCTGGAGTCTTACGACAGGGTACTCTGGAAACACCATATATTTT
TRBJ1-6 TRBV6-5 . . CASRQVDNSPLHF TGTGCCAGCAGACAGGTAGATAATTCACCCCTCCACTTT
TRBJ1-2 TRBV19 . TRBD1 CASRGTGGSYGYTF TGTGCCAGTAGAGGGACAGGGGGCAGCTATGGCTACACCTTC
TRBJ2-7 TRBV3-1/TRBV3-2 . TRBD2 CASTLAGSSYEQYF TGTGCCAGCACGCTAGCGGGGTCCTCCTACGAGCAGTACTTC
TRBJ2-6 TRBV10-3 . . CAISEPSSGANVLTF TGTGCCATCAGTGAACCCAGCTCTGGGGCCAACGTCCTGACTTTC
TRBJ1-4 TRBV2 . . CASSFSRGEKLFF TGTGCCAGCTCATTTTCTAGAGGTGAAAAACTGTTTTTT